This paragraph reports one T cell receptor (beta chain). This sample is part of a study of blood T cell repertoires in COVID-19. About the study: The samples span acute and convalescent COVID-19 from the United States, Italy and Spain. T cells, B-cell-depleted T cells, or PBMCs provided the cDNA or gDNA that served as material.

V gave up 2 bases and J gave up 6 bases; unmatched junction bases: 10. The CDR3 covers 16 residues. Germline V CDR1 and CDR2: MNHEY, SMNVEV (reference sequence). The authors' processing: Researchers report that nucleated cell counts were estimated from reference gene primer amplification. Data came from immunoSEQ multiplex PCR; TCRdb stores just in-frame clones and leaves some out. The D gene and trimming were derived from the DNA, and the V and J assignments and clone size from that table. The table records more than 65,000 clones, more than 80% of them present only once. Sequenced input: peripheral blood. The receptor was derived from a man older than 75 with acute or convalescent COVID-19. The rearrangement uses TRBV27 and TRBJ2-1, with TRBD1 matching 7 bases. The CDR3 is CASSLKPGQPFNEQFF. CDR3 nucleotides: TGTGCCAGCAGTTTAAAACCGGGACAGCCTTTCAATGAGCAGTTCTTC.